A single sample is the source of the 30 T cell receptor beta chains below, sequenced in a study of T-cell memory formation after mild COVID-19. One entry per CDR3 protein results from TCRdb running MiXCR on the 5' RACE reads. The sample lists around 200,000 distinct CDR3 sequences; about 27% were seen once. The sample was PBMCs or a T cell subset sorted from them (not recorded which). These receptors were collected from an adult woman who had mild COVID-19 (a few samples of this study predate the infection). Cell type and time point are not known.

CDR3 in amino acids: CASSTTLGSDTQYF. CDR3 sequence (DNA): TGTGCCAGCTCGACGACTCTAGGTTCAGATACGCAGTATTTT. V is TRBV18 and J is TRBJ2-3, with no clear D. V lost 6 bases and J 4 bases, leaving 14 bases between the germline ends. Germline CDR1 and CDR2: KGHSH and LQKENI. The CDR3 consists of 14 residues. Full variable domain (missing parts from reference TRBV18 and TRBJ2-3): NAGVMQNPRHLVRRRGQEARLRCSPMKGHSHVYWYRQLPEEGLKFMVYLQKENIIDESGMPKERFSAEFPKEGPSILRIQQVVRGDSAAYFCASSTTLGSDTQYFGPGTRLTVL.

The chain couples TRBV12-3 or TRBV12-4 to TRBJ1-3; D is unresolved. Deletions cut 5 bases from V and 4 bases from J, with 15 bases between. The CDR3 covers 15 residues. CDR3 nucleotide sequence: TGTGCCAGCAGTCTGGGCATGGTGGGGGGAAACACCATATATTTT. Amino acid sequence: CASSLGMVGGNTIYF.

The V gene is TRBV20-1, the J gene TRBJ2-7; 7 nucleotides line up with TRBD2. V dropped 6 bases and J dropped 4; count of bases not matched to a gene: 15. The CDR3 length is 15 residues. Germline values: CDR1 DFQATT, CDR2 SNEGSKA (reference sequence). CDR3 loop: CSANDPSGGSYEQYF. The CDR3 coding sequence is TGCAGTGCCAACGACCCCTCCGGCGGGAGTTACGAGCAGTACTTC.

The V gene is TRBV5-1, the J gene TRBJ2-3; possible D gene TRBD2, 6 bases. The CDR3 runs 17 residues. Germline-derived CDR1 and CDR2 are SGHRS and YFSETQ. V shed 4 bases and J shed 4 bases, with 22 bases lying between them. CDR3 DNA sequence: TGCGCCAGCAGCCCCGGGGGTCGGGAGTACGTGGCAGATACGCAGTATTTT. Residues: CASSPGGREYVADTQYF.

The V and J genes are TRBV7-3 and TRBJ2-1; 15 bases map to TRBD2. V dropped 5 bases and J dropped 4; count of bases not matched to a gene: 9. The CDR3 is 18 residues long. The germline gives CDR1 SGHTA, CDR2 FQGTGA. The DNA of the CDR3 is TGTGCCAGCAGCCCTTTGGGACTAGCGGGAGGTCTTTACAATGAGCAGTTCTTC. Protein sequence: CASSPLGLAGGLYNEQFF. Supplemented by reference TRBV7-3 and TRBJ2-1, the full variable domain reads GAGVSQTPSNKVTEKGKYVELRCDPISGHTALYWYRQSLGQGPEFLIYFQGTGAADDSGLPNDRFFAVRPEGSVSTLKIQRTERGDSAVYLCASSPLGLAGGLYNEQFFGPGTRLTVL.

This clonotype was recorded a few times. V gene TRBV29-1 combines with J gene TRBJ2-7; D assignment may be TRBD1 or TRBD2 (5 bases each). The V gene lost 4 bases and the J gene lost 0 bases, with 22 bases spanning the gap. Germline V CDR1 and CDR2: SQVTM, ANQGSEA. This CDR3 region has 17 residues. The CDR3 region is CSVVGDGGSRSSYEQYF. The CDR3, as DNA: TGCAGCGTTGTAGGGGACGGCGGCTCTAGGAGCTCCTACGAGCAGTACTTC.

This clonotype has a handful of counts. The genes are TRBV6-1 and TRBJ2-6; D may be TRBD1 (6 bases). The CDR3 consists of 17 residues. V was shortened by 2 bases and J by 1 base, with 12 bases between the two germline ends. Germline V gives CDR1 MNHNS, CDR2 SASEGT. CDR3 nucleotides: TGTGCCAGCAGTGAACTGGCCAGGGGTTCTGGGGCCAACGTCCTGACTTTC. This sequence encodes CASSELARGSGANVLTF.

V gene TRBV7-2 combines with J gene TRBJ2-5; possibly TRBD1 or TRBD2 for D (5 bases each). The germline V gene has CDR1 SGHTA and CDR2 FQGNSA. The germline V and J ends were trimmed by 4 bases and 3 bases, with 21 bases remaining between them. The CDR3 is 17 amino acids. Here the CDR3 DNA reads TGTGCCAGCAGCTATGGGACCTCGTTTGTATTCGAAGAGACCCAGTACTTC. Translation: CASSYGTSFVFEETQYF.

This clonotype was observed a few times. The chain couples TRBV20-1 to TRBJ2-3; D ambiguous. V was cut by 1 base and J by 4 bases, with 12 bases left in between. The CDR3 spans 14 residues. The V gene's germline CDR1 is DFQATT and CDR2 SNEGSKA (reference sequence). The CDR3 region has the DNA TGCAGTGCTAGAGCTCCTCTGCAAGCAGATACGCAGTATTTT. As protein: CSARAPLQADTQYF.

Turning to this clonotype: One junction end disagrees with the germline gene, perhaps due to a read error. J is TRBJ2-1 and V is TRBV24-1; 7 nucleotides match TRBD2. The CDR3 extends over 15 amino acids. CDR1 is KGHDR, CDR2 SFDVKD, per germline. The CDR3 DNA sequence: TGTGCCACCAGTGATCGCAGCGGGGTTTACAGTGAGCAGTTCTTC. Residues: CATSDRSGVYSEQFF.

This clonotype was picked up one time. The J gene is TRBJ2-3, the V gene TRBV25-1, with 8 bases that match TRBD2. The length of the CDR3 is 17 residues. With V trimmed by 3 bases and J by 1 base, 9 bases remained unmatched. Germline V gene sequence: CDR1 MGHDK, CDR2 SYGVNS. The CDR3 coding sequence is TGTGCCAGCAGTGATCCTACGGGGCGGGGGGGCACAGATACGCAGTATTTT. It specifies CASSDPTGRGGTDTQYF.

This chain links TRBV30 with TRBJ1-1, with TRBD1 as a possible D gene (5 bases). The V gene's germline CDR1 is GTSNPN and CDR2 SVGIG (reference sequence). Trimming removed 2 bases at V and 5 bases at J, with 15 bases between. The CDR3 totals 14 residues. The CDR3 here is CAWSLSPGGTEAFF. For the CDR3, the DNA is TGTGCCTGGAGTTTAAGCCCCGGGGGAACTGAAGCTTTCTTT.

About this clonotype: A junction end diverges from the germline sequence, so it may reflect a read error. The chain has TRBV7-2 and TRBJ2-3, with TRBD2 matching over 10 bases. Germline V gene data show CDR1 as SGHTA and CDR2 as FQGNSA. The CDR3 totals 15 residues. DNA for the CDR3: TGTGCCAGCAGCCTAGCGGGAGTTAGCACAGATACGCAGTATTTT. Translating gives CASSLAGVSTDTQYF.

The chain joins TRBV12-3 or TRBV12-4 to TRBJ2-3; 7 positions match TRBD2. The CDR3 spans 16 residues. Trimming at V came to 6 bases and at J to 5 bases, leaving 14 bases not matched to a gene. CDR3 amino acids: CASSTSLAGAGDTQYF. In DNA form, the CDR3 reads TGTGCCAGCAGCACCTCTCTTGCGGGAGCAGGAGATACGCAGTATTTT.

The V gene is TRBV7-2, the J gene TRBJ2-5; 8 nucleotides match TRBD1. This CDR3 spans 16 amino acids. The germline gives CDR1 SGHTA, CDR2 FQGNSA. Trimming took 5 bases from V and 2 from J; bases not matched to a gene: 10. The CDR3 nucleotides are TGTGCCAGCAGCCTCAGACAGGGGACTTTACAAGAGACCCAGTACTTC. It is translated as CASSLRQGTLQETQYF.

The CDR3 DNA reads TGCGCCAGCAGCTACTTGGGATTAGCGGGGACCACAGATACGCAGTATTTT. This codes for CASSYLGLAGTTDTQYF. The chain uses TRBV5-1 and TRBJ2-3; 8 nucleotides agree with TRBD2. The CDR3 extends over 17 amino acids. Germline V gene sequence: CDR1 SGHRS, CDR2 YFSETQ. J lost 2 bases, V lost 3 bases, and 11 bases had no gene match.

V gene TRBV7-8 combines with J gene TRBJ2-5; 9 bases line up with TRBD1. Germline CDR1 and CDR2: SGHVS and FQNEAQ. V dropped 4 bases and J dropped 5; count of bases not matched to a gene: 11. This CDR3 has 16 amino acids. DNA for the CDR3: TGTGCCAGCAGCTACGGGACAGGGAGGGAGCGGGAGACCCAGTACTTC. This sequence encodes CASSYGTGRERETQYF.

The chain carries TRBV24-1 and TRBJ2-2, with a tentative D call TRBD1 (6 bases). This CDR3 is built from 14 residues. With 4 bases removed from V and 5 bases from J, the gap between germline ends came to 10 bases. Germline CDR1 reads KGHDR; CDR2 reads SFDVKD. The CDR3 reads CATSDLRGTGELFF. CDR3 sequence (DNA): TGTGCCACCAGTGACCTCAGGGGTACCGGGGAGCTGTTTTTT.

The chain's CDR3 is CASSVGRDTEAFF. Written as DNA, the CDR3 is TGTGCCAGCAGCGTAGGGAGGGACACTGAAGCTTTCTTT. This rearrangement joins TRBV9 to TRBJ1-1, with D hard to call. The CDR3 has 13 amino acids. The germline gives CDR1 SGDLS, CDR2 YYNGEE. Trimming removed 0 bases from V and 3 bases from J, with 6 bases in between.

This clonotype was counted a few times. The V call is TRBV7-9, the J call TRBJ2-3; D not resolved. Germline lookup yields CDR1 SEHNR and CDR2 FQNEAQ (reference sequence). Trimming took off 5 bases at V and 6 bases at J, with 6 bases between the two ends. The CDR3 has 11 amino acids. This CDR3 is CASSPQDTQYF. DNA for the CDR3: TGTGCCAGCAGCCCGCAGGATACGCAGTATTTT.

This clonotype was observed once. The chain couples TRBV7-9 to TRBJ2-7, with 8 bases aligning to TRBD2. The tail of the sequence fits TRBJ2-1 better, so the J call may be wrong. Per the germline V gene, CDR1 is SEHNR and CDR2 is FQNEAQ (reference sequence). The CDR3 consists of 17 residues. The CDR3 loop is CASSFRGGTFWGNEQFF. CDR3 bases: TGTGCCAGCAGCTTCCGCGGGGGGACATTTTGGGGAAATGAGCAGTTCTTC.

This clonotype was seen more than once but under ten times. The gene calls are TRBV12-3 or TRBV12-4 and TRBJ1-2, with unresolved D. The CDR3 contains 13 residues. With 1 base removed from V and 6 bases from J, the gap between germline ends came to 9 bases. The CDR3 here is CASSLVGYHGYTF. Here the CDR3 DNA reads TGTGCCAGCAGTTTAGTGGGGTACCATGGCTACACCTTC.

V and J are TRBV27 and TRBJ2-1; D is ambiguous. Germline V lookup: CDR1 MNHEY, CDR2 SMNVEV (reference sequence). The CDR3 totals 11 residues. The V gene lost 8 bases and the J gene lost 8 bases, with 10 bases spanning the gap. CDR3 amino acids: CASFQRYEQFF. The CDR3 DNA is TGTGCCAGCTTCCAGAGGTATGAGCAGTTCTTC.

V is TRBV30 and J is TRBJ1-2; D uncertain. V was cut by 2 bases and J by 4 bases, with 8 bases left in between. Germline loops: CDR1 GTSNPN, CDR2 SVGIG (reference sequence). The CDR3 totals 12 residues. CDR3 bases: TGTGCCTGGAGTCCGGTCAGCTATGGCTACACCTTC. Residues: CAWSPVSYGYTF.

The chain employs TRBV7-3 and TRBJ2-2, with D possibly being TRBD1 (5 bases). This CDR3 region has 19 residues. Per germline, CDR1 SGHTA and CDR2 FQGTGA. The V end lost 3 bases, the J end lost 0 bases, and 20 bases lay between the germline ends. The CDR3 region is CASSFMPLVQGANTGELFF. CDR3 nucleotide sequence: TGTGCCAGCAGCTTTATGCCGCTGGTCCAGGGCGCGAACACCGGGGAGCTGTTTTTT.

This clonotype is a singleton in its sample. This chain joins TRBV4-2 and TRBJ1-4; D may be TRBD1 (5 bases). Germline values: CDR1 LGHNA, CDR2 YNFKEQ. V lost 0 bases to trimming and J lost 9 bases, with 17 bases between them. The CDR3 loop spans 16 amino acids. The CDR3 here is CASSQDRATGGKKLFF. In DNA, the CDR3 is TGTGCCAGCAGCCAAGATCGGGCCACAGGTGGGAAAAAACTGTTTTTT.

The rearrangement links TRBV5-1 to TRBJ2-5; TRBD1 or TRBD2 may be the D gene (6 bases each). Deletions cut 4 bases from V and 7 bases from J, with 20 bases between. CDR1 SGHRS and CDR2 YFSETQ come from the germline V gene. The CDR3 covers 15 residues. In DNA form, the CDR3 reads TGCGCCAGCAGCCCCTCTGGAGGGGGAGGAGGGACCCAGTACTTC. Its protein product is CASSPSGGGGGTQYF.

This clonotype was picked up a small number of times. Here the CDR3 reads CASSLAQDRGHLGELFF. The CDR3 DNA reads as TGTGCCAGCAGCTTAGCCCAGGACAGGGGTCATCTCGGGGAGCTGTTTTTT. This chain uses TRBV7-9 with TRBJ2-2; 9 bases are shared with TRBD1. CDR1 is SEHNR and CDR2 is FQNEAQ in the germline V gene (reference sequence). The CDR3 has 17 residues. J was trimmed by 7 bases and V by 0 bases; bases with no gene match: 9.

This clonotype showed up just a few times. The CDR3 nucleotides read TGCGCCAGCAGCTTGGCCAGTACCCTCTACAATGAGCAGTTCTTC. It yields the protein CASSLASTLYNEQFF. The chain couples TRBV5-1 to TRBJ2-1; D gene unclear. The V end lost 0 bases, the J end lost 3 bases, and 10 bases lay between the germline ends. In germline, CDR1 is SGHRS, CDR2 YFSETQ. This CDR3 has 15 amino acids.

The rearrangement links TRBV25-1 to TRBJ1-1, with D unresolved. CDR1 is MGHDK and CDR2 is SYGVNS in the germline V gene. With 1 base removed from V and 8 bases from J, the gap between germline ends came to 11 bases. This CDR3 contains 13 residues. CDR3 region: CASSEWKGGEAFF. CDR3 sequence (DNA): TGTGCCAGCAGTGAATGGAAAGGCGGAGAAGCTTTCTTT.